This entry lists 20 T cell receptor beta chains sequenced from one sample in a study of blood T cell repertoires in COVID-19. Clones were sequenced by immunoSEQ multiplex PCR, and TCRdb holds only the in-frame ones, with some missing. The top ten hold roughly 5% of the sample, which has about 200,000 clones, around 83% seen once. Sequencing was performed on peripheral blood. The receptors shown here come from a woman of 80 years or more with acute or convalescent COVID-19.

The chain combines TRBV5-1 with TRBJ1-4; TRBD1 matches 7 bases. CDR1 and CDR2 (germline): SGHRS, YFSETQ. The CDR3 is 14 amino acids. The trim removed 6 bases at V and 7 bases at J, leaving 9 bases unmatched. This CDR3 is CASTRDSTFEKLFF. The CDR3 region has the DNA TGCGCCAGCACTCGGGACAGCACTTTTGAAAAACTGTTTTTT.

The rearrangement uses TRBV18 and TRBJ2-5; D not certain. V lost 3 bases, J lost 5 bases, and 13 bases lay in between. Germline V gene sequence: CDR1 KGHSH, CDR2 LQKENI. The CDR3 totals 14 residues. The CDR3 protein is CASSPYADLETQYF. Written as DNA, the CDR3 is TGTGCCAGCTCACCCTACGCGGATCTTGAGACCCAGTACTTC.

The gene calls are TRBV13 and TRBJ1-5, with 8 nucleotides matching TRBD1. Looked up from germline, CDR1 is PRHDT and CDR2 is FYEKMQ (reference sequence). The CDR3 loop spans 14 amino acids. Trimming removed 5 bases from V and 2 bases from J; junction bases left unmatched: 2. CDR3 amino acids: CASSQGQGNQPQHF. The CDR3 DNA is TGTGCCAGCAGCCAGGGACAGGGCAATCAGCCCCAGCATTTT.

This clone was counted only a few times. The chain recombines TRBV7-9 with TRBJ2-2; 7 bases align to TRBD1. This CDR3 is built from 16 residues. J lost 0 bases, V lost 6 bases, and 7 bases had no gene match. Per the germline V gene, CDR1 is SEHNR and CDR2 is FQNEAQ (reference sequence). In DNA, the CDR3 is TGTGCCAGCAGGGTATCCGGGACAGCGAACACCGGGGAGCTGTTTTTT. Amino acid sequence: CASRVSGTANTGELFF.

CDR3 in DNA: TGTGCCAGCAGCTTGCTAACAGGGGAAGGGTCGTATGGCTACACCTTC. Protein sequence: CASSLLTGEGSYGYTF. J is TRBJ1-2 and V is TRBV11-1, with TRBD1 identical over 7 bases. Trimming removed 3 bases from V and 5 bases from J; junction bases left unmatched: 12. This CDR3 has 16 residues. Germline CDR1 reads SGHAT; CDR2 reads FQDESV (reference sequence).

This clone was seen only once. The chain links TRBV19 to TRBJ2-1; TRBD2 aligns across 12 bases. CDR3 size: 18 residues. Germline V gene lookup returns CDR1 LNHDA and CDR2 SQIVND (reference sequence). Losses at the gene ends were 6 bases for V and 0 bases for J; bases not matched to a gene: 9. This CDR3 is CASSGLAGSDSSYNEQFF. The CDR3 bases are TGTGCCAGTAGCGGACTAGCGGGATCTGATAGCTCCTACAATGAGCAGTTCTTC.

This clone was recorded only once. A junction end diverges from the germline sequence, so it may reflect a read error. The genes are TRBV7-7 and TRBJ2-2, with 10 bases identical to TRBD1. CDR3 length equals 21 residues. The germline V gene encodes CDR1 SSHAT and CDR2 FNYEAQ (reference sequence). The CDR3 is CASSLFPGTGVSRRDTGELFF. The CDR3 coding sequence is TGTGCTAGCAGCTTATTCCCTGGGACAGGGGTTTCTAGGAGGGACACCGGGGAGCTGTTTTTT.

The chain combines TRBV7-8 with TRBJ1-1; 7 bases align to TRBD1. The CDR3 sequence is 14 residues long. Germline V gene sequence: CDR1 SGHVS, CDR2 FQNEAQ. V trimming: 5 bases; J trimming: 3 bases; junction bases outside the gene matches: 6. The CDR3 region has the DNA TGTGCCAGCAGCACCACAGGGGCGGACACTGAAGCTTTCTTT. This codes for CASSTTGADTEAFF.

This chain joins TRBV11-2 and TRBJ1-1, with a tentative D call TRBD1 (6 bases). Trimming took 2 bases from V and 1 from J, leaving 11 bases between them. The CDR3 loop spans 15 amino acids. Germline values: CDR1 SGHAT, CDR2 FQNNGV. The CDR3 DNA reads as TGTGCCAGCAGCTTAAGTGGGACAAAGAACACTGAAGCTTTCTTT. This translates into CASSLSGTKNTEAFF.

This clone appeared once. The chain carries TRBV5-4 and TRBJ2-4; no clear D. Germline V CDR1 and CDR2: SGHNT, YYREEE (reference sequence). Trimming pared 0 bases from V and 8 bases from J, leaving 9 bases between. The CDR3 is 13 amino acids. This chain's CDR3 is CASSLDRVDIQYF. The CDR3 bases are TGTGCCAGCAGCTTGGATCGGGTTGACATTCAGTACTTC.

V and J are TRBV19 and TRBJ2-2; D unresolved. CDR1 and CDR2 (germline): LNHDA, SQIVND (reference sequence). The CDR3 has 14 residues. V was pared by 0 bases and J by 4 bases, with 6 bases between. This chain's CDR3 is CASSIDGSTGELFF. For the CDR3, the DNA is TGTGCCAGTAGTATAGATGGTAGCACCGGGGAGCTGTTTTTT.

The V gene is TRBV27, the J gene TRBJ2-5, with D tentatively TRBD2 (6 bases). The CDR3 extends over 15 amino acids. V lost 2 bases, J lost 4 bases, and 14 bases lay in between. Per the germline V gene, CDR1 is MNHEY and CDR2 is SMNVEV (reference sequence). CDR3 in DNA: TGTGCCAGCAGTTTAGGCGGGGCCACGACAGAGACCCAGTACTTC. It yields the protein CASSLGGATTETQYF.

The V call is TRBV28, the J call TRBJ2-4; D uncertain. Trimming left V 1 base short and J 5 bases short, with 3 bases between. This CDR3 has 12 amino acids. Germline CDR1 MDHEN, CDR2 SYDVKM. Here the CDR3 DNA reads TGTGCCAGCAGTTTATCGGAAAACATTCAGTACTTC. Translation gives CASSLSENIQYF.

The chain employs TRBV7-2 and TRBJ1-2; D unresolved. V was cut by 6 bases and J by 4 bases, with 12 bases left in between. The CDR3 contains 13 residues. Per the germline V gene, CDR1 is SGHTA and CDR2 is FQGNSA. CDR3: CASRRGQLYGYTF. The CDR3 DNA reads TGTGCCAGCAGGCGAGGGCAGCTCTATGGCTACACCTTC.

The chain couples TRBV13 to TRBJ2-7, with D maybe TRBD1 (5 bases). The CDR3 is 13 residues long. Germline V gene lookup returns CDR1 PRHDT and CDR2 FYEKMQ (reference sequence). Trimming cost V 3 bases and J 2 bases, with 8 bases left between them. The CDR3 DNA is TGTGCCAGCAGCTTTCGACAGACCTACGAGCAGTACTTC. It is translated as CASSFRQTYEQYF.

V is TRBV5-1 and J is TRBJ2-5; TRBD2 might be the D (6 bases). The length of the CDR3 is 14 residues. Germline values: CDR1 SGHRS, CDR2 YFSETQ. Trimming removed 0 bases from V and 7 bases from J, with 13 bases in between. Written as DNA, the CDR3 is TGCGCCAGCAGCTTGGGTACGGGGGTGGGGACCCAGTACTTC. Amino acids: CASSLGTGVGTQYF.

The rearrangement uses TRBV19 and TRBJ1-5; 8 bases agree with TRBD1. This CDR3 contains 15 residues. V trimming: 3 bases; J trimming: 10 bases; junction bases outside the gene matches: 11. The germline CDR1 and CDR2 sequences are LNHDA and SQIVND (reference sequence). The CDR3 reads CASSISPGQGRPQHF. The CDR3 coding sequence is TGTGCCAGTAGTATTTCCCCCGGACAGGGAAGACCCCAGCATTTT.

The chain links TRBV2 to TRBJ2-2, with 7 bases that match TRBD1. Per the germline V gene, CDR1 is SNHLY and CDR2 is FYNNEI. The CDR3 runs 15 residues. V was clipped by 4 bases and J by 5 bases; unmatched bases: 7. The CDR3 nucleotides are TGTGCCAGCAGTGCGATCCCAGGGGGAACCGGGGAGCTGTTTTTT. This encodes CASSAIPGGTGELFF.

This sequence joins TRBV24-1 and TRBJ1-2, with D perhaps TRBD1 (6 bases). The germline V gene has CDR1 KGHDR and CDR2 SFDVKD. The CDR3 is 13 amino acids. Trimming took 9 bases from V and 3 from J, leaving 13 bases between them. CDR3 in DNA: TGTGCCACCGCGACAGGAGCCTACTATGGCTACACCTTC. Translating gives CATATGAYYGYTF.

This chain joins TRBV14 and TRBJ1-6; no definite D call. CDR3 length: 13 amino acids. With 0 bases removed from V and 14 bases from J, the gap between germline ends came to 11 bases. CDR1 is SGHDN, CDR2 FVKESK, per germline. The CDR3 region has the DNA TGTGCCAGCAGCCAAGATATCCGGGGTACCCTCCACTTT. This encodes CASSQDIRGTLHF.